Listed below are T cell receptor beta chains from one sample, sequenced in a study of blood T cell repertoires in COVID-19. Profiled with immunoSEQ multiplex PCR; TCRdb holds only in-frame clones, not every one. Seen here are over 150,000 clones, roughly four fifths observed once, and the top ten hold 7.6%. Material: peripheral blood. The receptors here all came from a woman aged 70-85 years with COVID-19, enrolled during active disease. The conserved cysteine and the conserved F or W are not part of the CDR3 here. Fields, in order: clone size, V gene, J gene, CDR3 protein. Clone size is given for some rows only: seen once, a few or many times, or a class if the clone is expanded.

-,TRBV11-3,TRBJ2-5,ASSSTSGETQY
-,TRBV4-3,TRBJ2-3,ASSHNGLAEPTDTQY
-,TRBV9,TRBJ2-5,ASSVVSGGAETQY
once,TRBV24-1,TRBJ1-1,ATTQRGSTEAF
once,TRBV28,TRBJ1-2,ASSLVAENYGYT
-,TRBV5-6,TRBJ1-6,ASSLGPRQGGSPLH
-,TRBV9,TRBJ2-7,ASSVGLATSVSYEQY
-,TRBV7-9,TRBJ2-3,ASSLPGVHQY
-,TRBV7-2,TRBJ2-2,ASSSRQGRGTGELF
-,TRBV2,TRBJ2-1,ASSEDNFNEQF
few,TRBV4-1,TRBJ1-5,ASSQEGGNQPQH
-,TRBV29-1,TRBJ2-2,SVLAGGYTGELF
-,TRBV4-3,TRBJ1-1,ASSRDRAAGAF